These 24 T cell receptor beta chains were all obtained from the same sample, sequenced in a study of regulatory T cells in long-lasting Graves disease. According to the study, TCR beta libraries were built with iRepertoire HTBI primers and CDR3-region Arm-PCR. TCRdb used MiXCR to reprocess the multiplex PCR reads, holding one entry per CDR3 protein. The sample lists approximately 540,000 distinct CDR3 sequences; approximately 12% were seen once. Specified time point: newly diagnosed GD, antithyroid drugs for less than 3 months. RNA extracted from PBMCs served as the sequencing template. The same data also contributed to another study, on T cells in Graves' hyperthyroidism and ophthalmopathy.

The sequencing here drew on peripheral blood mononuclear cells (PBMCs), taken at new diagnosis, from a patient treated with antithyroid drugs. These receptors originate from a woman aged 25 to 45 with Graves disease.

This clonotype was recorded at least ten times. The chain recombines TRBV20-1 with TRBJ1-1; D gene ambiguous. The V and J ends lost 5 bases and 11 bases respectively, with 15 bases between them. This CDR3 contains 11 residues. The V gene's germline CDR1 is DFQATT and CDR2 SNEGSKA (reference sequence). The CDR3 region has the DNA TGCAGTGCTTTAGGTGGGGTAATCGCTTTCTTT. Protein product: CSALGGVIAFF.

This clonotype was seen many times. This rearrangement joins TRBV6-5 to TRBJ1-4; weak D call: TRBD1 (5 bases). Germline V gene sequence: CDR1 MNHEY, CDR2 SVGAGI. Trimming stripped 2 bases from V and 3 bases from J, with 7 bases between. The CDR3 consists of 14 residues. Here the CDR3 DNA reads TGTGCCAGCAGTTACGTGGGGGCTAATGAAAAACTGTTTTTT. The encoded protein is CASSYVGANEKLFF.

This clonotype was seen at least ten times. The chain combines TRBV29-1 with TRBJ1-1; D may be TRBD1 (5 bases). The CDR3 sequence is 16 residues long. CDR1 is SQVTM, CDR2 ANQGSEA, per germline. Trimming stripped 3 bases from V and 0 bases from J, with 17 bases between. The CDR3 loop is CSVEQVWGDLNTEAFF. The CDR3 DNA is TGCAGCGTTGAGCAGGTCTGGGGCGACCTGAACACTGAAGCTTTCTTT.

This clonotype has at least ten counts. The chain is built from TRBV5-1 and TRBJ2-4; 8 bases fit TRBD1. J was trimmed by 10 bases and V by 3 bases; bases with no gene match: 9. Germline CDR1 is SGHRS and CDR2 is YFSETQ. CDR3 length: 14 amino acids. CDR3 bases: TGCGCCAGCAGCTCCGACGGACAGGGTGGGATTCAGTACTTC. Protein sequence: CASSSDGQGGIQYF.

The sample holds many counts of this clonotype. The chain joins TRBV28 to TRBJ2-2; tentative D call: TRBD2 (6 bases). The CDR3 has 15 amino acids. The germline V gene has CDR1 MDHEN and CDR2 SYDVKM. V was pared by 0 bases and J by 6 bases, with 11 bases between. CDR3 region: CASSLWTTSSGELFF. The CDR3 DNA follows: TGTGCCAGCAGTTTATGGACTACTAGCTCCGGGGAGCTGTTTTTT. The full variable domain, completed using reference TRBV28 and TRBJ2-2, is DVKVTQSSRYLVKRTGEKVFLECVQDMDHENMFWYRQDPGLGLRLIYFSYDVKMKEKGDIPEGYSVSREKKERFSLILESASTNQTSMYLCASSLWTTSSGELFFGEGSRLTVL.

This clonotype was counted ten times or more. The V call is TRBV28, the J call TRBJ1-1; no definite D call. V lost 5 bases and J 10 bases, leaving 17 bases between the germline ends. Germline values: CDR1 MDHEN, CDR2 SYDVKM. The CDR3 has 13 amino acids. CDR3 DNA: TGTGCCAGCAGTACTACAGCCTTTCTAGGAGCTTTCTTT. Its protein product is CASSTTAFLGAFF. Together with reference TRBV28 and TRBJ1-1, the CDR3 gives the full variable domain: DVKVTQSSRYLVKRTGEKVFLECVQDMDHENMFWYRQDPGLGLRLIYFSYDVKMKEKGDIPEGYSVSREKKERFSLILESASTNQTSMYLCASSTTAFLGAFFGQGTRLTVV.

V usage is TRBV6-2 or TRBV6-3 and J usage is TRBJ2-5; the D gene is possibly TRBD2 (5 bases). Trimming pared 5 bases from V and 3 bases from J, leaving 13 bases between. Germline CDR1 and CDR2: MNHEY and SVGEGT. This CDR3 has 14 amino acids. Here the CDR3 reads CASSKGREKETQYF. CDR3 bases: TGTGCCAGCAGTAAAGGACGGGAAAAAGAGACCCAGTACTTC.

As concerns this clonotype: Being one base from a much bigger clone, this may be a read error. The CDR3 sequence: CASSVTPSSYGQYF. CDR3 bases: TGTGCCAGCAGCGTAACTCCCAGCTCCTACGGGCAGTACTTC. V gene TRBV9 combines with J gene TRBJ2-7, with D unresolved. This CDR3 has 14 amino acids. Per the germline V gene, CDR1 is SGDLS and CDR2 is YYNGEE.

This clonotype came up many times. The chain carries TRBV9 and TRBJ1-4; D may be TRBD1 (6 bases). CDR3 size: 16 residues. Germline V gene sequence: CDR1 SGDLS, CDR2 YYNGEE. Trimming shortened V by 0 bases and J by 3 bases, and 12 bases separated the two germline ends. This CDR3 is CASSVATGGPNEKLFF. The CDR3 nucleotides are TGTGCCAGCAGCGTAGCTACGGGGGGCCCTAATGAAAAACTGTTTTTT.

This clonotype was observed many times. The rearrangement joins TRBV6-1 to TRBJ1-2; the match to TRBD1 covers 7 bases. This CDR3 is 14 amino acids long. V gave up 4 bases and J gave up 2 bases; unmatched junction bases: 4. CDR1 is MNHNS, CDR2 SASEGT, per germline. The CDR3 spells CASSVLDRNYGYTF. DNA for the CDR3: TGTGCCAGCAGTGTTCTGGACAGGAACTATGGCTACACCTTC.

This clonotype was seen many times. The CDR3 region is CASSEGLQTRNIQYF. In nucleotides, the CDR3 is TGTGCCAGCAGTGAAGGTTTACAAACTCGGAACATTCAGTACTTC. The gene calls are TRBV6-1 and TRBJ2-4; D call uncertain. V was cut by 1 base and J by 7 bases, with 14 bases left in between. Germline CDR1 MNHNS, CDR2 SASEGT. The CDR3 has 15 residues.

This clonotype has ten or more counts. The genes are TRBV7-2 and TRBJ2-1; TRBD2 might be the D (6 bases). This CDR3 is built from 17 residues. V was pared by 5 bases and J by 0 bases, with 17 bases between. Germline V gives CDR1 SGHTA, CDR2 FQGNSA. CDR3 in amino acids: CASSRRAAGSSYNEQFF. The CDR3 DNA sequence: TGTGCCAGCAGCCGGCGGGCGGCGGGGAGCTCCTACAATGAGCAGTTCTTC.

In the case of this clonotype: A much larger clone differs by one base, so this may be a read error. The J gene is TRBJ1-1, the V gene TRBV28; TRBD1 is a possible D gene (5 bases). This CDR3 has 16 amino acids. The germline V gene encodes CDR1 MDHEN and CDR2 SYDVKM. The CDR3 region is CASSPRTDTMNTEASF. The CDR3 nucleotides read TGTGCCAGCAGTCCGAGGACGGACACGATGAACACTGAAGCTTCCTTT. The full variable domain, with the rest looked up from reference TRBV28 and TRBJ1-1, is DVKVTQSSRYLVKRTGEKVFLECVQDMDHENMFWYRQDPGLGLRLIYFSYDVKMKEKGDIPEGYSVSREKKERFSLILESASTNQTSMYLCASSPRTDTMNTEASFGQGTRLTVV.

This clonotype was seen at least ten times. The CDR3 reads CASTGDRELSSSYEQYF. CDR3 DNA sequence: TGTGCCAGCACCGGGGACAGGGAATTGAGCTCGTCCTACGAGCAGTACTTC. The rearrangement joins TRBV28 to TRBJ2-7, with 9 bases that match TRBD1. CDR1 and CDR2 from the germline V gene are MDHEN and SYDVKM. The CDR3 spans 17 residues. After removal of 7 bases from V and 1 base from J, the junction contained 14 bases not matched to a gene.

This clonotype was counted at least ten times. The rearrangement joins TRBV10-2 to TRBJ2-2; no clear D gene. This CDR3 is 17 amino acids long. CDR1 and CDR2 from the germline V gene are WSHSY and SAAADI. Trimming pared 0 bases from V and 0 bases from J, leaving 11 bases between. In DNA form, the CDR3 reads TGCGCCAGCAGTGAGTCGTACGGCAGGACGAACACCGGGGAGCTGTTTTTT. It translates to CASSESYGRTNTGELFF.

The genes are TRBV10-2 and TRBJ1-3, with D uncertain. The germline CDR1 and CDR2 sequences are WSHSY and SAAADI. CDR3 length: 12 residues. Trimming left V 6 bases short and J 6 bases short, with 9 bases between. CDR3 sequence (DNA): TGCGCCAGCAGGGAGCCTGAAAACACCATATATTTT. Protein: CASREPENTIYF.

The gene calls are TRBV10-1 and TRBJ2-3; TRBD1 aligns across 9 bases. The CDR3 is 15 residues long. The germline V gene has CDR1 WNHNN and CDR2 SYGVQD (reference sequence). J gave up 6 bases and V 5 bases, and 9 bases lay outside the gene matches. The CDR3 sequence is CASSSGTGFSDTQYF. CDR3 bases: TGCGCCAGCAGTTCCGGGACAGGGTTTTCTGATACGCAGTATTTT.

This clonotype appeared many times. The chain combines TRBV28 with TRBJ2-1; D uncertain. Per germline, CDR1 MDHEN and CDR2 SYDVKM. V lost 6 bases and J lost 7, with 25 bases in between. The CDR3 has 17 residues. The CDR3 sequence: CASRRTPFRVLGNEQFF. The CDR3 DNA sequence: TGTGCCAGCAGACGTACTCCGTTTAGGGTCCTGGGGAATGAGCAGTTCTTC. Combining the CDR3 with reference TRBV28 and TRBJ2-1 gives the whole variable domain DVKVTQSSRYLVKRTGEKVFLECVQDMDHENMFWYRQDPGLGLRLIYFSYDVKMKEKGDIPEGYSVSREKKERFSLILESASTNQTSMYLCASRRTPFRVLGNEQFFGPGTRLTVL.

This clonotype showed up many times. The chain is built from TRBV12-3 or TRBV12-4 and TRBJ2-7, with D tentatively TRBD2 (6 bases). CDR3 length equals 13 residues. V lost 3 bases to trimming and J lost 3 bases, with 9 bases between them. The CDR3 DNA reads as TGTGCCAGCAGTTTGTGGAGGGGCTACGAGCAGTACTTC. Its protein is CASSLWRGYEQYF.

This clonotype was recorded at least ten times. CDR3 in DNA: TGCAGCGTTGACCTTGGACAGCCTATGAACACTGAAGCTTTCTTT. Translated: CSVDLGQPMNTEAFF. The V and J genes are TRBV29-1 and TRBJ1-1; tentative D call: TRBD1 (6 bases). Germline CDR1 and CDR2: SQVTM and ANQGSEA. The CDR3 is 15 amino acids. V lost 3 bases and J lost 0, with 14 bases in between.

This clonotype came up a few times. The chain couples TRBV28 to TRBJ2-4, with D unclear. V lost 8 bases and J lost 4, with 15 bases in between. Germline lookup yields CDR1 MDHEN and CDR2 SYDVKM. The CDR3 is 14 residues long. The DNA of the CDR3 is TGTGCCAGCCTCTCTCCGGACCTTAAAAACATTCAGTACTTC. Its protein product is CASLSPDLKNIQYF.

Points on this clonotype: A far larger clone is off by one base, so a read error is likely. J is TRBJ2-7 and V is TRBV11-2; 10 bases line up with TRBD2. This CDR3 is built from 19 residues. In germline, CDR1 is SGHAT, CDR2 FQNNGV. This CDR3 is CASSLGLGGSSGRAYEQYF. CDR3 in DNA: TGTGCCAGCAGCTTAGGTTTAGGCGGGTCTAGCGGGAGAGCCTATGAGCAGTACTTC.

The sample holds many counts of this clonotype. This rearrangement joins TRBV11-3 to TRBJ2-2; 10 bases align to TRBD2. Germline V gene lookup returns CDR1 SGHNT and CDR2 YENEEA. This CDR3 is built from 20 residues. Trimming at V came to 5 bases and at J to 1 base, leaving 16 bases not matched to a gene. CDR3 in amino acids: CASSQIRTSGKRGNTGELFF. CDR3 in DNA: TGTGCCAGCAGCCAAATTCGGACTAGCGGAAAAAGAGGGAACACCGGGGAGCTGTTTTTT.

This clonotype was detected many times. This sequence joins TRBV13 and TRBJ1-1; unclear D gene. Germline CDR1 PRHDT, CDR2 FYEKMQ (reference sequence). V was clipped by 5 bases and J by 1 base, with 11 bases between them. The CDR3 sequence is 14 residues long. This CDR3 is CASSKTIGNTEAFF. The DNA for the CDR3 is TGTGCCAGCAGCAAAACCATCGGGAACACTGAAGCTTTCTTT. The variable domain in full, with the rest retrieved from reference TRBV13 and TRBJ1-1, is AAGVIQSPRHLIKEKRETATLKCYPIPRHDTVYWYQQGPGQDPQFLISFYEKMQSDKGSIPDRFSAQQFSDYHSELNMSSLELGDSALYFCASSKTIGNTEAFFGQGTRLTVV.